These 17 T cell receptor beta chains originate from one sample sequenced in a study of post-analysis software for immune sequencing data. Their recognized antigens are unknown. Researchers reported that TCR beta cDNA libraries carried unique molecular identifiers. TCRdb re-analysed the PCR reads in MiXCR, keeping a single row per CDR3 protein. Of hundreds of thousands of distinct CDR3 sequences in the sample, roughly half are singletons; the top ten hold approximately 4.3%. Study observations and caveats: About five TRBV segments were more frequent in patients than controls; TRBV5-6, TRBV5-1 and TRBV20-1 belonged to this group.

The specimen was blood. These TCRs come from a girl aged 10 to 17 with multiple sclerosis.

The chain uses TRBV10-3 and TRBJ1-5; D might be TRBD1 (5 bases). The CDR3 consists of 14 residues. With 0 bases removed from V and 4 bases from J, the gap between germline ends came to 7 bases. The V gene's germline CDR1 is ENHRY and CDR2 SYGVKD. CDR3 region: CAISESDTNQPQHF. The CDR3 DNA reads TGTGCCATCAGTGAGTCGGACACGAATCAGCCCCAGCATTTT.

This clonotype appeared a few times. This chain links TRBV5-1 with TRBJ2-5; a weak D match, TRBD2 (6 bases). V lost 4 bases to trimming and J lost 1 base, with 14 bases between them. CDR3 length: 15 amino acids. The germline V gene encodes CDR1 SGHRS and CDR2 YFSETQ. CDR3 region: CASSAQPGLQETQYF. The CDR3 DNA sequence: TGCGCCAGCAGCGCCCAACCGGGACTCCAAGAGACCCAGTACTTC.

The chain joins TRBV12-3 or TRBV12-4 to TRBJ2-3; the match to TRBD1 covers 9 bases. V gave up 2 bases and J gave up 14 bases; unmatched junction bases: 2. CDR3 size: 11 residues. CDR3 nucleotide sequence: TGTGCCAGCAGTTTAAGGGACAGGGTGTATTTT. Protein product: CASSLRDRVYF.

This clonotype was counted between two and nine times. The V and J genes are TRBV20-1 and TRBJ2-5, with 7 bases lining up with TRBD2. The end of the DNA aligns better with TRBJ2-7, so the J call may be wrong. Germline CDR1 DFQATT, CDR2 SNEGSKA (reference sequence). The CDR3 length is 15 residues. Written as DNA, the CDR3 is TGCAGTGCTAGAGCCCTCACTAGCGATCCCTACGAGCAGTACTTC. It is translated as CSARALTSDPYEQYF.

The rearrangement joins TRBV11-2 to TRBJ2-7; 10 bases are shared with TRBD2. Trimming removed 6 bases from V and 3 bases from J; junction bases left unmatched: 8. The CDR3 has 15 amino acids. Germline V lookup: CDR1 SGHAT, CDR2 FQNNGV. CDR3 loop: CASRDRLAGGYEQYF. As DNA, the CDR3 is TGTGCCAGCAGAGACCGACTAGCGGGTGGCTACGAGCAGTACTTC.

The rearrangement uses TRBV14 and TRBJ1-1; unclear D gene. Trimming stripped 1 base from V and 0 bases from J, with 9 bases between. CDR1 is SGHDN, CDR2 FVKESK, per germline. The CDR3 covers 15 residues. This CDR3 reads CASSQARTVNTEAFF. For the CDR3, the DNA is TGTGCCAGCAGCCAAGCTAGGACGGTGAACACTGAAGCTTTCTTT. The full variable domain, rest sourced from reference TRBV14 and TRBJ1-1, is EAGVTQFPSHSVIEKGQTVTLRCDPISGHDNLYWYRRVMGKEIKFLLHFVKESKQDESGMPNNRFLAERTGGTYSTLKVQPAELEDSGVYFCASSQARTVNTEAFFGQGTRLTVV.

The V gene is TRBV7-6, the J gene TRBJ1-2, with TRBD1 identical over 7 bases. Germline lookup yields CDR1 SGHVS and CDR2 FNYEAQ. V was clipped by 1 base and J by 6 bases; unmatched bases: 2. This CDR3 has 13 amino acids. In nucleotides, the CDR3 is TGTGCCAGCAGCTTAGGGGACAGCCATGGCTACACCTTC. Translation gives CASSLGDSHGYTF.

The chain combines TRBV29-1 with TRBJ1-1; 11 bases match TRBD1. The CDR3 has 15 residues. Germline assignment: CDR1 SQVTM and CDR2 ANQGSEA. V was pared by 3 bases and J by 6 bases, with 9 bases of the junction left unmatched. The CDR3 loop reads CSVEGHGTGGPEAFF. CDR3 DNA sequence: TGCAGCGTTGAGGGGCACGGGACAGGGGGACCTGAAGCTTTCTTT.

CDR3 protein: CASSQDIRDRAHEQYF. In DNA form, the CDR3 reads TGCGCCAGCAGCCAAGATATAAGGGACAGGGCCCACGAGCAGTACTTC. The rearrangement joins TRBV4-1 to TRBJ2-5, with 9 bases identical to TRBD1. The J call may be faulty, since TRBJ2-7 better matches the DNA end. Germline loops: CDR1 MGHRA, CDR2 YSYEKL. This CDR3 region has 16 residues.

The chain employs TRBV14 and TRBJ2-7; D perhaps matches TRBD1 (5 bases). The CDR3 consists of 15 residues. Germline CDR1 is SGHDN and CDR2 is FVKESK. V was cut by 0 bases and J by 4 bases, with 13 bases left in between. This CDR3 is CASSQDQARAYEQYF. DNA of the CDR3: TGTGCCAGCAGCCAAGATCAGGCCAGGGCGTACGAGCAGTACTTC. The full variable domain, its missing parts supplied by reference TRBV14 and TRBJ2-7, is EAGVTQFPSHSVIEKGQTVTLRCDPISGHDNLYWYRRVMGKEIKFLLHFVKESKQDESGMPNNRFLAERTGGTYSTLKVQPAELEDSGVYFCASSQDQARAYEQYFGPGTRLTVT.

V gene TRBV28 combines with J gene TRBJ2-1, with 10 bases lining up with TRBD1. The CDR3 covers 17 residues. V trimming: 3 bases; J trimming: 2 bases; junction bases outside the gene matches: 7. From germline, CDR1 is MDHEN and CDR2 SYDVKM. The CDR3 region has the DNA TGTGCCAGCAGTTTTACCCGTGGGACAGGGGCCTACAATGAGCAGTTCTTC. This codes for CASSFTRGTGAYNEQFF.

This sequence joins TRBV6-1 and TRBJ2-3, with a tentative D call TRBD1 (7 bases). Trimming took off 3 bases at V and 4 bases at J, with 20 bases between the two ends. Germline assignment: CDR1 MNHNS and CDR2 SASEGT. The CDR3 spans 17 residues. The CDR3 bases are TGTGCCAGCAGTGACCGACAGGGACCGGGGGTACCAGATACGCAGTATTTT. Protein: CASSDRQGPGVPDTQYF.

The chain uses TRBV29-1 and TRBJ2-3, with D possibly TRBD2 on 7 matching bases. The CDR3 totals 15 residues. The germline V gene encodes CDR1 SQVTM and CDR2 ANQGSEA. The V gene lost 4 bases and the J gene lost 3 bases, with 17 bases spanning the gap. For the CDR3, the DNA is TGCAGCGTTGGGGGAGGGGGGTCCACGACAGATACGCAGTATTTT. Protein product: CSVGGGGSTTDTQYF.

The chain has TRBV15 and TRBJ2-7; 9 nucleotides match TRBD2. The V and J ends lost 3 bases and 0 bases, in that order; junction bases with no gene match: 9. The CDR3 has 17 amino acids. The V gene's germline CDR1 is LNHNV and CDR2 YYDKDF (reference sequence). DNA for the CDR3: TGTGCCACCAGCAGGGACCCCCTTAGCGGGAGCTCCTACGAGCAGTACTTC. It yields the protein CATSRDPLSGSSYEQYF.

This clonotype came up a few times. The chain couples TRBV7-2 to TRBJ2-5, with no clear D. This CDR3 is built from 13 residues. V dropped 0 bases and J dropped 2 bases, with 4 bases sitting between them. The germline CDR1 and CDR2 sequences are SGHTA and FQGNSA. The CDR3 DNA follows: TGTGCCAGCAGCTTAGCACGGCAAGAGACCCAGTACTTC. Residues: CASSLARQETQYF.

A few counts support this clonotype. The chain uses TRBV12-3 or TRBV12-4 and TRBJ2-7; D gene unclear. This CDR3 has 15 residues. V was cut by 1 base and J by 1 base, with 11 bases left in between. CDR3 in DNA: TGTGCCAGCAGTTTAGTCTCAGGCGCATCCTACGAGCAGTACTTC. Translation gives CASSLVSGASYEQYF.

The gene calls are TRBV2 and TRBJ2-5, with TRBD2 matching 10 bases. The ends lost 6 bases at V and 10 bases at J; junction bases unmatched: 11. The CDR3 has 14 amino acids. In germline, CDR1 is SNHLY, CDR2 FYNNEI. The chain's CDR3 is CASSALAGPGGQYF. The CDR3 DNA is TGTGCCAGCAGCGCACTAGCGGGGCCAGGTGGCCAGTACTTC.